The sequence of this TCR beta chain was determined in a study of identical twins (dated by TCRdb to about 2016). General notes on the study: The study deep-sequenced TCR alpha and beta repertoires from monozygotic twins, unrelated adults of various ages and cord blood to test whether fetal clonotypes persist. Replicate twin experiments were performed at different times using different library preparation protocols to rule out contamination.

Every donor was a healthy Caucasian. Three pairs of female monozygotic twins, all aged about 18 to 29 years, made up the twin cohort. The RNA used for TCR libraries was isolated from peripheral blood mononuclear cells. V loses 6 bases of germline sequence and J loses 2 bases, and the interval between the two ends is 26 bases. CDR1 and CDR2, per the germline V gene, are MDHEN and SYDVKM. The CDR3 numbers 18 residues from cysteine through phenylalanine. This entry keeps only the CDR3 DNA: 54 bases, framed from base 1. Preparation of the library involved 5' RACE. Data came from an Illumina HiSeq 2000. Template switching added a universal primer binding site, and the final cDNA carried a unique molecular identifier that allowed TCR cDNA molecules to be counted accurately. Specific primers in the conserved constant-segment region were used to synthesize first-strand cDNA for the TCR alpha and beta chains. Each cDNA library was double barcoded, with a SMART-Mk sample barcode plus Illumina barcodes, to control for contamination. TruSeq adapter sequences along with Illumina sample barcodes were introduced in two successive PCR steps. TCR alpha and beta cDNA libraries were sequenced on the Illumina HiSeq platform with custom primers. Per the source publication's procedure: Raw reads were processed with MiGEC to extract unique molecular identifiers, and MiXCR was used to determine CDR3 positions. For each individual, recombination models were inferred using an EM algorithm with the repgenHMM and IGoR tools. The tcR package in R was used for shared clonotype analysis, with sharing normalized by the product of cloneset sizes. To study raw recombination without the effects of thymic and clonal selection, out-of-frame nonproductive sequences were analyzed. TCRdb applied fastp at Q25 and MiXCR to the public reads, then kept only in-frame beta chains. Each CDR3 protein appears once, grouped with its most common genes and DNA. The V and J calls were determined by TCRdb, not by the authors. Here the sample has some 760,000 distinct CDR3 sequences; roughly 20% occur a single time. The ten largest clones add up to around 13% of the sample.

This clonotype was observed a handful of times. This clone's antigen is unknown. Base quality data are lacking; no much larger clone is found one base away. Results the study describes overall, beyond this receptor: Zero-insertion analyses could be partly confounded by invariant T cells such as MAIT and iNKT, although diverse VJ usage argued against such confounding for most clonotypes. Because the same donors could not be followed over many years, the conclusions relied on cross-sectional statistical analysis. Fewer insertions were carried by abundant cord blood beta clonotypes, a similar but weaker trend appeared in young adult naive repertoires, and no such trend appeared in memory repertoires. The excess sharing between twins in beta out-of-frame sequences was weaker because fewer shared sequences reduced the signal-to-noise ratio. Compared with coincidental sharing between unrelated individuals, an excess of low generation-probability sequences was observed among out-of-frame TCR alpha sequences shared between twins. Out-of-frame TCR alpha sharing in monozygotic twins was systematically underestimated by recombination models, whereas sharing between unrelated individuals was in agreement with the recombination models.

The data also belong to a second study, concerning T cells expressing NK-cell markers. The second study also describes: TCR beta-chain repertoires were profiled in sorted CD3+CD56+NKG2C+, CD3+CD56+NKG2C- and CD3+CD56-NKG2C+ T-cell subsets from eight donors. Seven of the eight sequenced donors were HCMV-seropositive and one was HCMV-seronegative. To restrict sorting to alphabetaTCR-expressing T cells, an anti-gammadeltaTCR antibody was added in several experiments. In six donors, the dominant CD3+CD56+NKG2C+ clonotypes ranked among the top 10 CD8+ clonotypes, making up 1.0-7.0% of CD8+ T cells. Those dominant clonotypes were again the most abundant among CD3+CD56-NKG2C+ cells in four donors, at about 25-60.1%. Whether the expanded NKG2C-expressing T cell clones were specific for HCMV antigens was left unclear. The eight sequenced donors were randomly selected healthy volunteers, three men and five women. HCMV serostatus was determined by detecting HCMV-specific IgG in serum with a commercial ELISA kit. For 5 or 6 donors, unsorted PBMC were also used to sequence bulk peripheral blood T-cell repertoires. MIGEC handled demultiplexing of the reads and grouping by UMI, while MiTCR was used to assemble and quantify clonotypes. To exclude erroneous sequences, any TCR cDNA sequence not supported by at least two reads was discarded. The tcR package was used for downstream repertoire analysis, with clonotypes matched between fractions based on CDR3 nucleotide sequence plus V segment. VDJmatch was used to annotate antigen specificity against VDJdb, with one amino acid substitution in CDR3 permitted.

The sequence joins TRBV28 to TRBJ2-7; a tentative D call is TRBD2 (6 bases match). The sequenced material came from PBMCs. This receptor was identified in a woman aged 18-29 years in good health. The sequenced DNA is TGTGCCAGCAGCGTAAGGTACTTGAGGAGGGGAAAGGCCTACGAGCAGTACTTC. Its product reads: CASSVRYLRRGKAYEQYF.